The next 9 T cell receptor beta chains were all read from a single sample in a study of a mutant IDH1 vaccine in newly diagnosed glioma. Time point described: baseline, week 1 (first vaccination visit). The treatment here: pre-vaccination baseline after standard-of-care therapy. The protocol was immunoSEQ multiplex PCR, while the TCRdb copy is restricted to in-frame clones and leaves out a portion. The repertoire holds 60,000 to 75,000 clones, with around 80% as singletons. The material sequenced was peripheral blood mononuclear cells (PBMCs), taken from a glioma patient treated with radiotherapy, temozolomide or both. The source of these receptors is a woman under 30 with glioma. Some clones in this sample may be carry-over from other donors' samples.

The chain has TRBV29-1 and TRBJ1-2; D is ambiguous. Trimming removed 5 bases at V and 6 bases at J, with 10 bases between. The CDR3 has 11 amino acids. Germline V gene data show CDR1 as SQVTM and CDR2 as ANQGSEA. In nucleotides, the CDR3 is TGCAGCGTTTCCGGGTCTGATGGCTACACCTTC. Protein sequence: CSVSGSDGYTF.

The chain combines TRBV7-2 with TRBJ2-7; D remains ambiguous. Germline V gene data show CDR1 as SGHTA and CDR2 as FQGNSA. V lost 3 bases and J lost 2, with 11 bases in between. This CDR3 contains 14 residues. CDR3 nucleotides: TGTGCCAGCAGCTTGTCCCCCGTAACCTACGAGCAGTACTTC. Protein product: CASSLSPVTYEQYF.

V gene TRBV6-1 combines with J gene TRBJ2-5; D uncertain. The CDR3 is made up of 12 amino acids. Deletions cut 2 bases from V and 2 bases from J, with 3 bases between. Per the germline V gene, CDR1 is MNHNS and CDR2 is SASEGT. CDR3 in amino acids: CASSERQETQYF. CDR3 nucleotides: TGTGCCAGCAGTGAACGTCAAGAGACCCAGTACTTC.

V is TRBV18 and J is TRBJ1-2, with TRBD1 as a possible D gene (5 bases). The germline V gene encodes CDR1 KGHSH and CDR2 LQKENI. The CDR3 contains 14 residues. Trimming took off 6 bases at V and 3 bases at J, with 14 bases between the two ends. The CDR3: CASSVGAVDYGYTF. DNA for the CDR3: TGTGCCAGCTCGGTCGGGGCCGTGGACTATGGCTACACCTTC. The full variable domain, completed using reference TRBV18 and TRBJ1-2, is NAGVMQNPRHLVRRRGQEARLRCSPMKGHSHVYWYRQLPEEGLKFMVYLQKENIIDESGMPKERFSAEFPKEGPSILRIQQVVRGDSAAYFCASSVGAVDYGYTFGSGTRLTVV.

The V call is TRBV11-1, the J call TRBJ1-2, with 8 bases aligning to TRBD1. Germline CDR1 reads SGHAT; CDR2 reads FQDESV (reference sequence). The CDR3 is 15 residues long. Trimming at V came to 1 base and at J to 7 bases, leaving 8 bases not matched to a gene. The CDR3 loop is CASSLGDRGMRGYTF. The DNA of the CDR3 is TGTGCCAGCAGCTTAGGAGACAGGGGAATGCGTGGCTACACCTTC.

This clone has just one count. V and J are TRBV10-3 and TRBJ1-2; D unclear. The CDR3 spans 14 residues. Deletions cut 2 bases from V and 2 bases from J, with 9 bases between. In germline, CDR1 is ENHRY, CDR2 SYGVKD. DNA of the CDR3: TGTGCCATCAGTGAGCAGGCCCTAAACTATGGCTACACCTTC. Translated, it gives CAISEQALNYGYTF.

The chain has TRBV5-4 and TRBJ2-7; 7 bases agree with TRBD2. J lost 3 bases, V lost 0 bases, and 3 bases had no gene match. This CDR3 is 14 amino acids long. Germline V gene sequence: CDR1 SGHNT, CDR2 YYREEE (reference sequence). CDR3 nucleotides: TGTGCCAGCAGCTTGGCTCCGGGAGGCTACGAGCAGTACTTC. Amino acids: CASSLAPGGYEQYF.

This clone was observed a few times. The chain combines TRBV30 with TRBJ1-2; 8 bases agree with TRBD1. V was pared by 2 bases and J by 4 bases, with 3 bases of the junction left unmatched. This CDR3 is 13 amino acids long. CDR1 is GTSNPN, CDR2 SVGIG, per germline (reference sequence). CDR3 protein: CAWSRDRPYGYTF. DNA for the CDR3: TGTGCCTGGAGTCGGGACAGGCCCTATGGCTACACCTTC.

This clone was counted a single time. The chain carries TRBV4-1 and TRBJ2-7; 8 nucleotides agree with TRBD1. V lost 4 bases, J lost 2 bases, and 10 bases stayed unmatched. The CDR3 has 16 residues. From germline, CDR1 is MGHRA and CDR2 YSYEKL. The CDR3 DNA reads TGCGCCAGCAGCCCAACACCGACAGGGGCCACCTACGAGCAGTACTTC. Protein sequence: CASSPTPTGATYEQYF.